The clone carrying this T cell receptor (beta chain) has at least ten counts. This CDR3 comprises 14 residues. Germline values: CDR1 SGHVS, CDR2 FNYEAQ. V was shortened by 5 bases and J by 2 bases, with 9 bases between the two germline ends. MiXCR, applied by TCRdb to the RT-PCR reads, yields one record per CDR3 protein. This sample has almost 700,000 distinct CDR3 sequences, with 12% to 15% found just once. The V call is TRBV7-6, the J call TRBJ2-2; no firm D call. The source material was memory CD4+ T cells from blood. The clonotype was recovered from a female donor in good health, serving as a healthy control. CDR3 DNA: TGTGCCAGCAGCGAACAAGAAAACACCGGGGAGCTGTTTTTT. Translated, it gives CASSEQENTGELFF. Combining the CDR3 with reference TRBV7-6 and TRBJ2-2 gives the whole variable domain GAGVSQSPRYKVTKRGQDVALRCDPISGHVSLYWYRQALGQGPEFLTYFNYEAQQDKSGLPNDRFSAERPEGSISTLTIQRTEQRDSAMYRCASSEQENTGELFFGEGSRLTVL.